Detailed here is one T cell receptor (beta chain). Its antigen is unknown. This specimen comes from a study of shared clonotypes between healthy human individuals. V lost 4 bases and J lost 3, with 16 bases in between. This CDR3 comprises 15 residues. Germline V lookup: CDR1 SGHRS, CDR2 YFSETQ. At a deep level, the assay was run. TCRdb keeps only in-frame clones here, not all; method: immunoSEQ multiplex PCR. The table records millions of clones, 85% to 95% of them present only once. Regarding the study as a whole: Sampling involved blood alone; tissue repertoires likely differ. Among donors, clonotype sharing was expected to be affected by sequencing depth.

What was sequenced was naive CD4+ T cells sorted from blood. Regarding subset: CD45RA+ positively selected. The chain links TRBV5-1 to TRBJ1-1; D perhaps matches TRBD1 (5 bases). The sequence was collected from a man aged 18 to 29 in good health. The CDR3 loop reads CASSVSGNGHTEAFF. CDR3 sequence (DNA): TGCGCCAGCAGCGTGTCAGGGAACGGCCACACTGAAGCTTTCTTT.